This T cell receptor (beta chain) was recorded in a study of cytomegalovirus exposure and HLA in healthy donors. In the PCR, 60 Vbeta and 13 Jbeta primers were used. Assay used: immunoSEQ multiplex PCR; TCRdb lists only in-frame clones, some missing. The data show under 200,000 clones, 80% seen once. The TCR originated in a man younger than 40 in good health and CMV-seronegative. Sample: PBMCs.

Here the CDR3 reads CATSRDPGQVNEQFF. DNA for the CDR3: TGTGCCACCAGCAGAGATCCGGGACAGGTCAATGAGCAGTTCTTC. J is TRBJ2-1 and V is TRBV15; TRBD1 agrees at 8 bases. This CDR3 has 15 residues. The germline CDR1 and CDR2 sequences are LNHNV and YYDKDF (reference sequence). J gave up 6 bases and V 0 bases, and 4 bases lay outside the gene matches.